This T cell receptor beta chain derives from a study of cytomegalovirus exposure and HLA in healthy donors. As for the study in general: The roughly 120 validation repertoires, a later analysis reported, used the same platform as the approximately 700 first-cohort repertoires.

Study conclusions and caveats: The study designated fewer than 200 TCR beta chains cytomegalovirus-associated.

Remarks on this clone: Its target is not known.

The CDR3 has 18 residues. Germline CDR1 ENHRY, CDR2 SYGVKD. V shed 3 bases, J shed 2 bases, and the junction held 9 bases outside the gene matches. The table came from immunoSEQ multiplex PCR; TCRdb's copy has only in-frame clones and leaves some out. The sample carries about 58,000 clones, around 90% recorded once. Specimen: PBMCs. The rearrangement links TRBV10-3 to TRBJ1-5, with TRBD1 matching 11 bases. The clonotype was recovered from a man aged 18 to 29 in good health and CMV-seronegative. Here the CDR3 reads CAISDGTGGERGNQPQHF. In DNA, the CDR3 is TGTGCCATCAGTGACGGGACAGGGGGTGAGCGGGGCAATCAGCCCCAGCATTTT.